This TCR beta chain comes out of a study of regulatory T cells in long-lasting Graves disease. V shed 1 base and J shed 3 bases, with 13 bases lying between them. The CDR3 extends over 16 amino acids. Germline CDR1 LGHNA, CDR2 YNFKEQ. Time point meaning: newly diagnosed GD, antithyroid drugs for less than 3 months. Construction of the TCR library relied on RNA isolated from PBMCs. For TCR beta, libraries came from iRepertoire HTBI primers and Arm-PCR of CDR3 regions. TCRdb reprocessed the multiplex PCR reads with MiXCR, giving one entry per CDR3 protein. Of about 470,000 distinct CDR3 sequences in the sample, 15% were seen once. This clonotype turned up a few times. Its antigen is undetermined. Points from the study as a whole: It was possible that the small sample size reduced accuracy.

These same data were also listed under a study on T cells in Graves' hyperthyroidism and ophthalmopathy. This second study says: Clinicians diagnosed patients from clinical symptoms, serum thyroxine and TRAb, thyroid ultrasound and orbital computed tomography.

This chain uses TRBV4-2 with TRBJ1-5; D might be TRBD1 (5 bases). This sample comprised peripheral blood mononuclear cells (PBMCs), obtained at new diagnosis, from a patient treated with antithyroid drugs. The TCR originated in a woman aged 25 to 39 with Graves disease. The CDR3 is CASSQGGTDDNQPQHF. As DNA, the CDR3 is TGTGCCAGCAGCCAAGGTGGGACCGACGACAATCAGCCCCAGCATTTT.